These 9 T cell receptor beta chains were sequenced from one sample in a study of blood T cell repertoires in COVID-19. Assay used: immunoSEQ multiplex PCR; TCRdb lists only in-frame clones, some missing. Found here are fewer than 250,000 clones, 65% to 85% of them singletons; the top ten hold 5.5%. The sample consisted of peripheral blood. The receptors here all came from a human donor in a cohort sampled during active COVID-19.

The chain is built from TRBV25-1 and TRBJ1-1; D possibly corresponds to TRBD1 (6 bases). The germline CDR1 and CDR2 sequences are MGHDK and SYGVNS. The CDR3 covers 15 residues. Trimming took off 6 bases at V and 2 bases at J, with 16 bases between the two ends. CDR3 nucleotide sequence: TGTGCCAGCAGCCCCGGGGGGGGGCGAAACACTGAAGCTTTCTTT. Translation gives CASSPGGGRNTEAFF.

V and J are TRBV20-1 and TRBJ2-5, with D uncertain. V was clipped by 6 bases and J by 3 bases, with 8 bases between them. CDR1 and CDR2 from the germline V gene are DFQATT and SNEGSKA (reference sequence). The CDR3 is 11 residues long. The CDR3 spells CSAPPKETQYF. The CDR3 region has the DNA TGCAGTGCCCCCCCTAAAGAGACCCAGTACTTC.

The chain has TRBV14 and TRBJ2-1, with D perhaps TRBD1 (6 bases). The germline V gene has CDR1 SGHDN and CDR2 FVKESK. Trimming left V 2 bases short and J 4 bases short, with 15 bases between. CDR3 size: 16 residues. CDR3 DNA: TGTGCCAGCAGCCAAATGGGGGCCGACCTTTACAATGAGCAGTTCTTC. It is translated as CASSQMGADLYNEQFF.

V gene TRBV6-5 combines with J gene TRBJ1-1, with D possibly being TRBD1 (5 bases). V was cut by 2 bases and J by 0 bases, with 13 bases left in between. This CDR3 has 16 amino acids. The germline V gene encodes CDR1 MNHEY and CDR2 SVGAGI. This CDR3 is CASSYSRVIMNTEAFF. The CDR3 DNA sequence: TGTGCCAGCAGTTACAGCAGGGTAATCATGAACACTGAAGCTTTCTTT.

This chain connects TRBV6-5 to TRBJ2-7; D unresolved. V dropped 2 bases and J dropped 4 bases, with 9 bases sitting between them. Germline values: CDR1 MNHEY, CDR2 SVGAGI. CDR3 length: 13 amino acids. The CDR3 here is CASSYHNSYEQYF. In DNA, the CDR3 is TGTGCCAGCAGTTACCATAACTCATACGAGCAGTACTTC.

The chain is built from TRBV27 and TRBJ1-5; TRBD1 is a possible D gene (5 bases). The CDR3 spans 15 residues. Trimming removed 2 bases from V and 6 bases from J, with 14 bases in between. Germline-derived CDR1 and CDR2 are MNHEY and SMNVEV (reference sequence). The CDR3 sequence: CASSLGQGVAQPQHF. The DNA of the CDR3 is TGTGCCAGCAGTTTAGGGCAGGGTGTTGCTCAGCCCCAGCATTTT.

The rearrangement links TRBV4-1 to TRBJ2-2; 7 bases map to TRBD1. This CDR3 region has 14 residues. The V gene's germline CDR1 is MGHRA and CDR2 YSYEKL. Germline trimming cut 4 bases from V and 8 bases from J; bases unmatched to any gene: 7. The CDR3 DNA sequence: TGCGCCAGCAGCCCTGACAGGGCCCTTGGGGAGCTGTTTTTT. It specifies CASSPDRALGELFF.

About this clone itself: The sample contains more than one DNA sequence encoding this CDR3. The chain links TRBV5-1 to TRBJ2-2, with D maybe TRBD1 (6 bases). The V gene's germline CDR1 is SGHRS and CDR2 YFSETQ. The CDR3 sequence is 13 residues long. V was shortened by 4 bases and J by 5 bases, with 9 bases between the two germline ends. This CDR3 is CASSAQGTGELFF. In DNA form, the CDR3 reads TGCGCCAGCAGCGCCCAGGGGACCGGGGAGCTGTTTTTT.

V and J are TRBV19 and TRBJ2-3; perhaps TRBD1 as D (5 bases). Germline V gene data show CDR1 as LNHDA and CDR2 as SQIVND (reference sequence). This CDR3 contains 13 residues. V dropped 7 bases and J dropped 6 bases, with 14 bases sitting between them. CDR3 amino acids: CASTGQGRDTQYF. In DNA form, the CDR3 reads TGTGCCAGTACTGGTCAGGGAAGGGATACGCAGTATTTT.